What follows is one T cell receptor (beta chain) and its context. This sample is part of a study of patients and donors after allogeneic stem cell transplantation. TCRdb analysed the RT-PCR reads with MiXCR anew, one entry per CDR3 protein. The sample records about 960,000 distinct CDR3 sequences, roughly 18% being singletons. The V gene's germline CDR1 is LGHDT and CDR2 YNNKEL (reference sequence). This CDR3 is 19 amino acids long. V trimming: 2 bases; J trimming: 1 base; junction bases outside the gene matches: 11. Sequencing was carried out using blood, either unsorted or a sorted T cell fraction (not recorded which). V is TRBV3-1 and J is TRBJ2-1; 10 bases fit TRBD2. The sequence was collected from a human donor who was either an allogeneic HSCT recipient or a stem cell or donor lymphocyte infusion donor (not recorded which). It is not recorded whose cells these are; they may come from a transplant donor. CDR3 amino acids: CASSQLLPTSGVSYNEQFF. The CDR3 DNA is TGTGCCAGCAGCCAACTGCTCCCTACTAGCGGGGTGTCCTACAATGAGCAGTTCTTC.